The sequence of this T cell receptor (beta chain) was determined in a study of coeliac disease. The study's findings and limits: Control samples showed higher TRB and TRG clonality than intraepithelial and lamina propria samples in active celiac disease. TRB repertoires were largely private, with most amino acid sequences found in only one sample.

Sequencing used immunoSEQ multiplex PCR; TCRdb keeps in-frame clones, though not all of them. Of roughly 4,500 clones listed, about 70% are singletons. With 7 bases removed from V and 8 bases from J, the gap between germline ends came to 12 bases. The CDR3 runs to 12 residues. CDR1 and CDR2 from the germline V gene are LNHDA and SQIVND (reference sequence). This clone occurred a few times. Its specificity is unknown. Sequences were obtained from lamina propria lymphocytes from the gut. This chain links TRBV19 with TRBJ2-1; D is perhaps TRBD1 (5 bases). This TCR was sampled from a woman aged 18 to 35 with active celiac disease. CDR3 protein: CASKGKGDEQFF. DNA of the CDR3: TGTGCCAGTAAGGGCAAAGGGGATGAGCAGTTCTTC. The full variable domain, rest sourced from reference TRBV19 and TRBJ2-1, is DGGITQSPKYLFRKEGQNVTLSCEQNLNHDAMYWYRQDPGQGLRLIYYSQIVNDFQKGDIAEGYSVSREKKESFPLTVTSAQKNPTAFYLCASKGKGDEQFFGPGTRLTVL.